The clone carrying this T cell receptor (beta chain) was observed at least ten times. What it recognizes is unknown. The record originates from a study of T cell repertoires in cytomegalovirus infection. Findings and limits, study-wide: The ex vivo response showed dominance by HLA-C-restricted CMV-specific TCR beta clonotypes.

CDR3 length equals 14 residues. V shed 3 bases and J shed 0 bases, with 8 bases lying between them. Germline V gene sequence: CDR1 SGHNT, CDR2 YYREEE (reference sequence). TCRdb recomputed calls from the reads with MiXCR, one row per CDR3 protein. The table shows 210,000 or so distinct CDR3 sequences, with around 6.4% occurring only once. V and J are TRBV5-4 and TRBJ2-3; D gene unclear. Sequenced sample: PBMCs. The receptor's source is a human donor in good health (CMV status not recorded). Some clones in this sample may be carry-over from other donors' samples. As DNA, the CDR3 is TGTGCCAGCAGCTGGGAAACTAGCACAGATACGCAGTATTTT. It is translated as CASSWETSTDTQYF.